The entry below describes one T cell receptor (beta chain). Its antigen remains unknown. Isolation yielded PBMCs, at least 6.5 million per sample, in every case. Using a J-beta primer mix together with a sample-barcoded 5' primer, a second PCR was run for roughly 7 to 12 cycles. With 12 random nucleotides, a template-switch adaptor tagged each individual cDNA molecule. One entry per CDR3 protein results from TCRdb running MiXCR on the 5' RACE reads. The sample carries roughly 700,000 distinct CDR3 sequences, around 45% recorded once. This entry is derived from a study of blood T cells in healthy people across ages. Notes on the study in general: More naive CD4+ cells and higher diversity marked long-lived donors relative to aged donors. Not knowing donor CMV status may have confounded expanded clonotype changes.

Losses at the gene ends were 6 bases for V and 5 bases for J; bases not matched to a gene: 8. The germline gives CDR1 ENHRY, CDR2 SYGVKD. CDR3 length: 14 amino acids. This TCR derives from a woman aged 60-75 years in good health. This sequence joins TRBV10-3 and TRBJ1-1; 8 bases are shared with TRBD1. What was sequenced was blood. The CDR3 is CAISQGQGITEAFF. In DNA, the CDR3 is TGTGCCATCAGCCAAGGACAGGGAATAACTGAAGCTTTCTTT.